The subject of this entry is one T cell receptor beta chain. Which antigen it targets is not known. Base-call qualities are not available, and no considerably larger clone is one nucleotide away. The sample's time point label, decoded: less than five weeks on oral tofacitinib. The treatment or condition label for this specimen denotes: oral pan-JAK inhibitor, 5-10 mg twice daily. Lesional scalp punch biopsies and peripheral blood were collected from alopecia areata patients. PBMCs were separated by density centrifugation and stained for CD3, CD4 and CD8, after which CD4+ and CD8+ T cells were sorted on a FACSAria. The entry originates in a study of CD8+ T cells in alopecia areata (dated by TCRdb to the late 2010s). As for the study more broadly: The treated patients, all with moderate-to-severe alopecia areata, were enrolled in an open-label pilot trial of oral tofacitinib given at 5 to 10 mg twice daily. Tofacitinib was given for 6 to 18 months, followed by 6 months of follow-up off drug to assess delayed response and recurrence. For the treated patients, the SALT score, which quantifies what percentage of scalp surface area is affected, served as the measure of disease severity. To study T cell clonal expansion in alopecia areata, the researchers applied high-throughput TCRbeta sequencing to both the C3H/HeJ mouse model and human patients. On the human side, TCRbeta sequencing was run on scalp tissue and on sorted CD4+ and CD8+ peripheral blood T cells from healthy controls and from alopecia areata patients with either patchy or totalis/universalis disease. Patients on tofacitinib were biopsied at baseline and after 4 and 24 weeks of treatment, and several of the patients also had a later scalp biopsy. Clonality in the scalp was compared among normal scalp (n=4), patchy alopecia areata scalp (n=8), and alopecia totalis/universalis scalp (n=8). The RNA source kit depended on sample type: the PAXgene miRNA kit for fixed scalp, the miRNeasy kit for PBMCs, and the RNeasy kit for mouse skin. TCRbeta CDR3 regions were amplified by immunoSEQ multiplex PCR with 35 Vbeta forward and 13 Jbeta reverse primers. What the authors observed across the whole study: Scalp clonality and the number of expanded CD8+ clones among the top 100 scalp clones were significantly decreased by tofacitinib. Unlike mouse skin, where gammadelta T cells dominate, normal human skin contains resident alphabeta T cells that get sequenced too, which complicates analysis of the scalp TCR repertoire. Lesional scalp, especially in alopecia totalis/universalis, showed higher clonality and more expanded CD8+ clones than normal scalp, suggesting antigenic drive. Shared TCR sequences between patients were less evident than in mice, which may be partly attributable to HLA diversity in the patient population. During tofacitinib treatment, many expanded lesional clones remained in scalp and blood, and this persistence may partly explain relapse after treatment is stopped. Because the treated cohort was small and included a single nonresponder, larger studies are needed to assess links between baseline CD8+ expansion and response.

A distance of 20 bases separates the germline ends of V and J, which lose 4 bases and 7 bases respectively. From a lookup of the germline V gene, CDR1 and CDR2 are SQVTM and ANQGSEA. The CDR3 goes from the cysteine to the phenylalanine over 14 residues. Only the CDR3 portion is preserved as DNA: 42 bases, with reading frame beginning at the first base. Preparation of the library involved the immunoSEQ multiplex PCR assay. RNA was extracted from all samples and reverse transcribed into cDNA, which served as template for TCR sequencing. SuperScript III was used for first-strand cDNA synthesis, primed with a 2:1 mix of oligo-dT and random hexamers. Amplification bias was assessed with a synthetic immune receptor repertoire, and residual bias was removed computationally. The authors processed their data as follows. After raw reads were preprocessed to remove errors, the CDR3 was defined following IMGT conventions as running from the conserved cysteine to phenylalanine. Clonality was computed by normalizing Shannon entropy by log2 of the number of productive unique TCRs and subtracting the result from 1. Whether scalp clones were CD4 or CD8 was inferred by matching scalp TCRbeta sequences against CD4 and CD8 repertoires sorted from blood. TCRdb obtained this table from immuneACCESS and retained in-frame rearrangements with V and J assigned. These tables miss some clones; where compared with another copy, unresolved V genes account for less than half of the shortfall, and the remainder is unexplained. V, J and clone size were drawn from that table, and D and trimming were deduced from the DNA. The sample table lists 160,000 or so clones, about three fifths of them with a count of one. The ten top clones hold over 0.85% of the sample.

The material sequenced was CD4+ T cells sorted from blood, taken at week 4, from a patient treated with tofacitinib. The chain is made from TRBV29-1 and TRBJ2-7; the D gene is possibly TRBD2, with 6 bases matching. The source is a human donor with alopecia areata. The CDR3 region reads CSVGLMTRSGEQYF. The bases are TGCAGCGTTGGCCTAATGACCAGGAGCGGGGAGCAGTACTTC.